The 14 T cell receptor beta chains given below trace back to one sample, sequenced in a study of beta chain features in type 1 diabetes. These receptors have no known antigen. The isolated RNA, all of it, was reverse transcribed, so expressed TCRB transcripts were what got sequenced. The protocol was immunoSEQ multiplex PCR, while the TCRdb copy is restricted to in-frame clones and leaves out a portion. Of a few hundred thousand clones in the sample, around 10% are singletons; the top ten hold 0.55% to 0.75%. Study findings and constraints: For Type 1 diabetes patients, all four CD4+ subsets carried TCRB CDR3s that were moderately but significantly shorter.

The sequenced material came from central memory CD4+ T cells from blood. The receptors were sampled from a man aged 30 to 45 with type 1 diabetes.

In its sample, this clone was seen a few times. V gene TRBV5-1 combines with J gene TRBJ2-5, with D possibly called TRBD1 or TRBD2 (5 bases each). Per germline, CDR1 SGHRS and CDR2 YFSETQ. Trimming removed 7 bases from V and 12 bases from J, with 22 bases in between. The CDR3 sequence is 13 residues long. CDR3 DNA: TGCGCCAGCCGCGAAAGACAGACGGACTCCGAGTACTTC. Translating gives CASRERQTDSEYF.

The genes are TRBV5-1 and TRBJ2-7, with D possibly TRBD1 on 6 matching bases. Germline assignment: CDR1 SGHRS and CDR2 YFSETQ. CDR3 length equals 15 residues. The ends were cut back, 0 bases at V and 6 bases at J, with 16 bases in the middle. In DNA form, the CDR3 reads TGCGCCAGCAGCTTGGGGGACATCCCCGTAGGCGAGCAGTACTTC. Amino acid sequence: CASSLGDIPVGEQYF.

CDR3 DNA: TGTGCCAGCAGCTTCGGGACGCGGCTGTACGAGCAGTACTTC. It yields the protein CASSFGTRLYEQYF. The chain recombines TRBV7-3 with TRBJ2-7; D is possibly TRBD1 or TRBD2 (5 bases each). This CDR3 has 14 residues. CDR1 and CDR2 from the germline V gene are SGHTA and FQGTGA. V was cut by 3 bases and J by 4 bases, with 13 bases left in between.

The rearrangement links TRBV2 to TRBJ1-5; 12 bases fit TRBD1. Germline CDR1 and CDR2: SNHLY and FYNNEI. This CDR3 contains 15 residues. V dropped 6 bases and J dropped 6; count of bases not matched to a gene: 6. CDR3 loop: CASSPGTGGGQPQHF. The CDR3 DNA is TGTGCCAGCAGCCCCGGGACAGGGGGCGGTCAGCCCCAGCATTTT.

As regards this clone: A junction end diverges from the germline sequence, so it may reflect a read error. This specimen includes other DNA sequences encoding the same CDR3. The V and J genes are TRBV4-1 and TRBJ2-1; 7 bases map to TRBD2. CDR3 length: 16 amino acids. Germline V gives CDR1 MGHRA, CDR2 YSYEKL. The CDR3 nucleotides read TGTGCCAGCAGCCAAGCTCCTTCTAGCGGAGACAATGAGCAGTTCTTC. Translation: CASSQAPSSGDNEQFF.

The V call is TRBV6-1, the J call TRBJ1-5; a weak D match, TRBD1 (6 bases). In germline, CDR1 is MNHNS, CDR2 SASEGT. The CDR3 loop spans 13 amino acids. V dropped 7 bases and J dropped 8 bases, with 15 bases sitting between them. The DNA for the CDR3 is TGTGCCAGCAATGTGTACAGGGCAGAGCCCCAGCATTTT. This encodes CASNVYRAEPQHF.

A few counts support this clone. CDR3 DNA sequence: TGTGCCTGGAGTAAGAAGGGGGGGAGAGACGAGCAGTACTTC. Its protein is CAWSKKGGRDEQYF. The chain employs TRBV30 and TRBJ2-7; weak D call: TRBD2 (7 bases). Germline V CDR1 and CDR2: GTSNPN, SVGIG (reference sequence). V was pared by 2 bases and J by 5 bases, with 16 bases between. This CDR3 is 14 amino acids long.

The rearrangement joins TRBV7-2 to TRBJ2-1, with D tentatively TRBD2 (5 bases). This CDR3 is 12 amino acids long. Trimming took off 4 bases at V and 7 bases at J, with 8 bases between the two ends. Germline CDR1 reads SGHTA; CDR2 reads FQGNSA. CDR3: CASSSQRNEQFF. The CDR3 region has the DNA TGTGCCAGCAGCTCACAGCGGAATGAGCAGTTCTTC.

The chain has TRBV28 and TRBJ1-5; 12 bases line up with TRBD1. The CDR3 loop spans 16 amino acids. CDR1 and CDR2 from the germline V gene are MDHEN and SYDVKM. J gave up 11 bases and V 6 bases, and 14 bases lay outside the gene matches. The CDR3 loop reads CASRGGGTGGGRAQHF. The CDR3 nucleotides are TGTGCCAGCAGGGGTGGTGGGACAGGGGGCGGTCGGGCCCAGCATTTT.

This clone was detected only a few times. The CDR3 nucleotides read TGTGCCAGCAGTCACCGGGGCGGGACCTACGAGCAGTACTTC. Translating gives CASSHRGGTYEQYF. This chain joins TRBV14 and TRBJ2-7; a possible D gene is TRBD2 (6 bases). The CDR3 contains 14 residues. Germline V gene sequence: CDR1 SGHDN, CDR2 FVKESK. V lost 6 bases and J 2 bases, leaving 14 bases between the germline ends.

This clone was observed a handful of times. The V call is TRBV29-1, the J call TRBJ2-6; TRBD2 aligns across 9 bases. The V and J ends lost 4 bases and 1 base, in that order; junction bases with no gene match: 2. This CDR3 is built from 15 residues. CDR1 is SQVTM and CDR2 is ANQGSEA in the germline V gene. The CDR3 DNA is TGCAGCGTTGTAAGCGGGAGGTCTGGGGCCAACGTCCTGACTTTC. Translating it yields CSVVSGRSGANVLTF.

This clone was counted a few times. This rearrangement joins TRBV29-1 to TRBJ1-1; D is unclear. The V gene lost 5 bases and the J gene lost 3 bases, with 7 bases spanning the gap. Germline values: CDR1 SQVTM, CDR2 ANQGSEA. This CDR3 is built from 11 residues. CDR3 sequence (DNA): TGCAGCGTTTTTAACGACACTGAAGCTTTCTTT. This encodes CSVFNDTEAFF.

The sample holds a few counts of this clone. The chain combines TRBV9 with TRBJ1-2, with D hard to call. V lost 3 bases, J lost 8 bases, and 23 bases lay in between. This CDR3 has 16 amino acids. CDR1 is SGDLS, CDR2 YYNGEE, per germline. The CDR3, as DNA: TGTGCCAGCAGCGCCGGTGGTCGTGGGATCCAATACGGCTACACCTTC. This gives the protein CASSAGGRGIQYGYTF.

The V call is TRBV29-1, the J call TRBJ2-1; TRBD2 agrees at 10 bases. CDR3 length equals 16 residues. The V gene's germline CDR1 is SQVTM and CDR2 ANQGSEA. V shed 5 bases, J shed 7 bases, and the junction held 14 bases outside the gene matches. The CDR3, as DNA: TGCAGCGTTTCTACCGGGACTAGCGCCCGCGGTAATGAGCAGTTCTTC. It codes for CSVSTGTSARGNEQFF.